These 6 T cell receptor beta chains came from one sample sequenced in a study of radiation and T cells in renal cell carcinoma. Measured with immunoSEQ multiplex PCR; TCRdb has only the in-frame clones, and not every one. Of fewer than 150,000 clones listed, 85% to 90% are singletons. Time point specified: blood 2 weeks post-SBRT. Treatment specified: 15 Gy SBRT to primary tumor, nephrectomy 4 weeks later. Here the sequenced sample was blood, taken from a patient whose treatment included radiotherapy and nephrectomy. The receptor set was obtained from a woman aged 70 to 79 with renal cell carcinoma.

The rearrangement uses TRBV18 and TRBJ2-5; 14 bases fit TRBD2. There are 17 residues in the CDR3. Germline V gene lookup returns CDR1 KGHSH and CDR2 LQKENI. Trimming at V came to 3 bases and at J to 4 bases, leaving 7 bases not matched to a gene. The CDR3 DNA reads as TGTGCCAGCTCACCGACTAGCGGGGGGGCCGTAGGAGAGACCCAGTACTTC. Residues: CASSPTSGGAVGETQYF.

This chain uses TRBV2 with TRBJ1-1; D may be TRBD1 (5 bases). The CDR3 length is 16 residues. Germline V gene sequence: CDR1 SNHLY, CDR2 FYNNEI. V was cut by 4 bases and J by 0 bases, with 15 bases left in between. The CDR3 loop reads CASSGGQGSMNTEAFF. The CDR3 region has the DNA TGTGCCAGCAGTGGAGGGCAGGGAAGCATGAACACTGAAGCTTTCTTT.

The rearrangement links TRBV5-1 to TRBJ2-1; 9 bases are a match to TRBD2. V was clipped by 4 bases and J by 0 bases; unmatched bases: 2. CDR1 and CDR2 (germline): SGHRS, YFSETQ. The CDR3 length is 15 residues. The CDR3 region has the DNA TGCGCCAGCAGCCCGACTAGCGGCTCCTACAATGAGCAGTTCTTC. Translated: CASSPTSGSYNEQFF.

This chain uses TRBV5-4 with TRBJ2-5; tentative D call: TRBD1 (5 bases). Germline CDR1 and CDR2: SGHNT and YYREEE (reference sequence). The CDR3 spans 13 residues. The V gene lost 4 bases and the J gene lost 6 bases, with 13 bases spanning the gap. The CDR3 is CASSLDSYQTQYF. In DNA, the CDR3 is TGTGCCAGCAGCCTTGACAGCTACCAGACCCAGTACTTC.

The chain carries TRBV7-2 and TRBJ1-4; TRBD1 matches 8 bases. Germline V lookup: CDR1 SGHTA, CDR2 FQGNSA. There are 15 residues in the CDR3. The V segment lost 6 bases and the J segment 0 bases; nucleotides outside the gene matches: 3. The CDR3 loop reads CASRLTGATNEKLFF. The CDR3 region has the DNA TGTGCCAGCAGACTGACAGGGGCAACTAATGAAAAACTGTTTTTT.

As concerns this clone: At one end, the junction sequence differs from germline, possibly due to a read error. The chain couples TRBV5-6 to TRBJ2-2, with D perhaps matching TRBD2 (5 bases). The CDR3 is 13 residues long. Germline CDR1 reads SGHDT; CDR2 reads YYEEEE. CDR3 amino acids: CASSSGSAGELLF. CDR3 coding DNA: TGTGCCAGCAGCTCAGGTAGCGCCGGGGAGCTGCTTTTT.